This T cell receptor beta chain was identified in a study of T cells in Graves' hyperthyroidism and ophthalmopathy (dated by TCRdb to between 2018 and 2021). Regarding the complete study: Peripheral blood samples were taken at the time of initial diagnosis, prior to any treatment. A discovery cohort of 95 to 100 patients, about 44 with Graves' ophthalmopathy and 57 with stable Graves' hyperthyroidism, was used to find distinguishing TCR V-J signatures. After sampling, hyperthyroidism patients received methimazole starting at 30 mg daily, and ophthalmopathy patients received high-dose intravenous methylprednisolone. The 100 discovery patients were divided at random into training and test sets in a 7:3 ratio. The paper describes TCR Vbeta CDR3 sequencing of roughly 130 peripheral blood samples, made up of some 42 ophthalmopathy patients, approximately 73 hyperthyroidism patients and about 17 progressor patients. Whether ophthalmopathy could be predicted prospectively was tested in an independent validation cohort made up of 18 to 20 hyperthyroidism patients plus 17 patients who later progressed to ophthalmopathy. The study also compared thyroid tissue and blood T-cell repertoires from five or six Graves' hyperthyroidism patients.

From the cysteine up to the phenylalanine, the CDR3 has a length of 16 residues. The retained sequence is limited to the CDR3, 48 bases, with the frame set at the first base. V and J are trimmed by 3 bases and 9 bases, and the gene matches miss 9 bases of the junction. CDR1 and CDR2, per the germline V gene, are LGHNA and YNFKEQ. TCR beta CDR3 regions were amplified from RNA transcripts. For the first round of RT-PCR on the TCR CDR3, the HTBI primer set was used together with the Qiagen OneStep RT-PCR kit. Libraries were constructed in a second round of multiplex PCR, after which size selection and purification were carried out. Sequencing of the libraries was done on an Illumina HiSeq2000 using paired-end 100 bp reads. The paper's processing steps were these. SOAPnuke was used to process the raw data, throwing out any read that contained adapters or uncalled bases, had a mean Phred below 15, or lacked an exact constant-primer or identifier match. High-quality paired reads were merged with COPE v1.2.5, and unique nucleotide sequences were defined as clonotypes. MiTCR v1.1 was used to align clonotypes to the IMGT TRBV, TRBD and TRBJ reference segments. The analysis was restricted to V-J combinations with a frequency above 0.0001, which together covered 99% to 99.2% of the repertoires. A TCS score was defined as the ratio of F50 (clonal expansion) to E x V (chaos), with BLOSUM62-based TCRdist applied between CDR3 peptides within each V-J. Welch's t-statistics and random forest reduced roughly 500 V-J features to fewer than 15, which were used in a naive Bayes classifier (R e1071). Starting from the raw public reads, TCRdb applied fastp trimming at Q25, assembled clones with MiXCR and retained in-frame beta chains. All rows with the same CDR3 protein become a single entry with the most common DNA and genes. The V and J calls follow TCRdb's processing rather than the paper's. The sample records around 390,000 distinct CDR3 sequences, more than 12% of which are singletons. The top ten clones comprise around 20% of the sample.

Study-wide conclusions, independent of this receptor: No statistical method was used to set the sample size in advance, and investigators knew the group allocation. Blood samples also contained most of the expanded thyroid clonotypes (frequency above 0.001), which suggests that blood repertoires may reflect thyroid immune responses. A 13 V-J signature model separated ophthalmopathy from stable hyperthyroidism, with around 91% sensitivity and roughly 81% specificity in cross-validation and 80%/75% in testing. In validation, the model predicted progression to ophthalmopathy with about 71% sensitivity and over 72% specificity, a median of around 6.6 months before onset.

A word on this clonotype: Its cognate antigen has yet to be identified. No much larger clone is present one base from it, and per-base qualities are unavailable.

Moderately to severely active disease, a Clinical Activity Score of at least 3, a NOSPECS grade of at least 4, and a duration under 3 months were present in ophthalmopathy patients. Patients with uncontrolled infections, other autoimmune diseases, pregnancy or lactation were excluded. Diagnoses were established on the basis of clinical symptoms, serum thyroxine and TRAb, thyroid ultrasound, and orbital computed tomography. Ficoll-Paque density gradient centrifugation was used to isolate PBMCs from about 10 ml of fresh peripheral blood. Total RNA was extracted using Trizol reagent, and RNA quality was assessed on an Agilent 2100 Bioanalyzer.

The receptor chain draws on TRBV4-2 and TRBJ2-1; 12 bases in between match TRBD2. The sample was blood. The clonotype comes from a young woman with Graves' ophthalmopathy. The DNA sequence is given as TGTGCCAGCAGCCAGATTGGACTAGCGGGGATGGGTGAGCAGTTCTTC. This translates into CASSQIGLAGMGEQFF.